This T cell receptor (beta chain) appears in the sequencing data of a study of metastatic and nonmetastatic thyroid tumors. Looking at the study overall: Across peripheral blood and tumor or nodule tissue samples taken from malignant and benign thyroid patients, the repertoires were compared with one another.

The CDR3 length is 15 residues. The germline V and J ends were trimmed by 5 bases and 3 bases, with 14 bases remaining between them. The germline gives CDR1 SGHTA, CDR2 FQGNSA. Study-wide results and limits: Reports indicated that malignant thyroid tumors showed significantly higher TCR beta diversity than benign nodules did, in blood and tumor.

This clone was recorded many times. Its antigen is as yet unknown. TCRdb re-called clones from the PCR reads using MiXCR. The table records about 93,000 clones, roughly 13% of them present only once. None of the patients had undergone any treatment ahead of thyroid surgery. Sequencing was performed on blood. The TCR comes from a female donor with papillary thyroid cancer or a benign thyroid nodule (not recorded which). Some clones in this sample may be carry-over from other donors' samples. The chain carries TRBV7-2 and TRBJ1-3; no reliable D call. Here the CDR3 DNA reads TGTGCCAGCAGCCCAGGTTTGGCCAGTGGAAACACCATATATTTT. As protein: CASSPGLASGNTIYF. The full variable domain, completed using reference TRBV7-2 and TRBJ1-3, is GAGVSQSPSNKVTEKGKDVELRCDPISGHTALYWYRQSLGQGLEFLIYFQGNSAPDKSGLPSDRFSAERTGGSVSTLTIQRTQQEDSAVYLCASSPGLASGNTIYFGEGSWLTVV.